The text below deals with one T cell receptor beta chain. This clonotype was seen at least ten times. Its antigen remains unidentified. Per-base quality was not reported, and no clone a single base away is much larger than it. This specimen belongs to a study of CD8 T cells in ankylosing spondylitis (dated by TCRdb to between 2016 and 2019). Some background on the complete study: T cell receptor beta repertoires were profiled in healthy donors and ankylosing spondylitis patients so that disease-linked TCR variants could be found. Peripheral blood was sampled, and synovial fluid was also collected from ankylosing spondylitis patients. The full study cohort comprised 25 ankylosing spondylitis patients and around 100 healthy donors.

Data came from an Illumina HiSeq 2500. Quantitative 5'-RACE with molecular barcodes was used to prepare TCR beta libraries. As for the original processing: A new computational method, built on a probabilistic model of VDJ rearrangement, was used to identify disease-linked TCR variants. Using fastp trimming at Q25 and MiXCR clonotype assembly, TCRdb reanalyzed the public sequencing data and kept in-frame beta chains. Duplicate CDR3 protein sequences are folded into a single record with the most common DNA and genes. V and J calls and clone size were set by TCRdb, not the authors. This sample lists roughly 490,000 distinct CDR3 sequences; about 5.2% were detected once. The biggest ten clones account for roughly 3.3% of the sample. Paper-wide results and their limitations: A CD8+ phenotype was shown by the disease-linked clones, which were found at relatively low frequencies in peripheral blood. Some motif variants had previously been reported in the synovial fluid and blood of reactive arthritis patients, which suggests shared mechanisms of disease initiation. The disease-linked clones were reported as significantly enriched in matched synovial fluid samples from ankylosing spondylitis patients. A TCR beta motif of roughly 8 highly homologous amino acid variants appeared characteristic of blood from ankylosing spondylitis patients.

CDR1 and CDR2 are read off the germline V gene (reference sequence) as SGHKS and YYEKEE. The CDR3 goes from the cysteine to the phenylalanine over 15 residues. Only the CDR3 region is kept as DNA, spanning 45 bases read in frame from base 1. Between the V and J ends, shortened by 4 bases and 3 bases respectively, the junction contains 17 bases. The source is a male donor with ankylosing spondylitis. The sequence links TRBV5-5 to TRBJ2-7, with the D segment possibly TRBD1 or TRBD2, each aligning over 5 bases. Sequenced material: blood, either unsorted or a sorted T cell fraction (not recorded which). The CDR3 loop reads CASSRVRDGIYEQYF. In nucleotide form, the sequence is TGTGCCAGCAGCCGCGTCCGGGACGGAATCTACGAGCAGTACTTC.